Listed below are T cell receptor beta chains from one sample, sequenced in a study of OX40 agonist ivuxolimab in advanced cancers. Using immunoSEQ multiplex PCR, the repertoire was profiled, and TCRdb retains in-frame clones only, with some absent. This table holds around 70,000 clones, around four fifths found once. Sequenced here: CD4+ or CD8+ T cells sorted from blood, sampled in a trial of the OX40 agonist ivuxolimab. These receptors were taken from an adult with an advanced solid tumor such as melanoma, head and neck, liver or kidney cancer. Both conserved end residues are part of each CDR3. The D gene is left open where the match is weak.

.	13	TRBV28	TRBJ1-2	CASRPGTNYGYTF	TGTGCCAGCAGGCCAGGGACTAACTATGGCTACACCTTC
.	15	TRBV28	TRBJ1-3	CASSLGGFSGNTIYF	TGTGCCAGCAGTCTCGGGGGTTTCTCTGGAAACACCATATATTTT
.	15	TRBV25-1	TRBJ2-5	CASSEPTSIQETQYF	TGTGCCAGCAGTGAACCAACCAGTATACAAGAGACCCAGTACTTC
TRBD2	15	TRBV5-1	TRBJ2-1	CASSWVAGGGNEQFF	TGCGCCAGCAGCTGGGTAGCGGGAGGTGGCAATGAGCAGTTCTTC
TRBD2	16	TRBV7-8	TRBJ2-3	CASSFSGGRGTDTQYF	TGTGCCAGCAGCTTTAGCGGGGGCCGCGGCACAGATACGCAGTATTTT
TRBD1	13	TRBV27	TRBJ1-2	CASSHRGQYGYTF	TGTGCCAGCAGTCACAGGGGGCAATATGGCTACACCTTC
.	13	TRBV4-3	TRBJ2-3	CASSRDLTDTQYF	TGCGCCAGCAGCCGGGATCTCACAGATACGCAGTATTTT
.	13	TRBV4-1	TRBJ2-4	CASSQAPLGRTRF	TGCGCCAGCAGCCAGGCTCCCCTGGGACGGACAAGGTTC
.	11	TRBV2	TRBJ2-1	CASSPNNEQFF	TGTGCCAGCAGCCCCAACAATGAGCAGTTCTTC
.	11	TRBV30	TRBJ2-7	CAWSRQYEQYF	TGTGCCTGGAGCCGGCAGTACGAGCAGTACTTC
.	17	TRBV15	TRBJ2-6	CATSRDRESSGANVLTF	TGTGCCACCAGCAGAGACCGGGAAAGTTCTGGGGCCAACGTCCTGACTTTC
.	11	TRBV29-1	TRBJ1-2	CSCWSSNGYTF	TGCAGCTGCTGGAGCAGTAATGGCTACACCTTC
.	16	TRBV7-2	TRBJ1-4	CASSTGRETTNEKLFF	TGTGCCAGCAGCACGGGACGGGAAACAACTAATGAAAAACTGTTTTTT
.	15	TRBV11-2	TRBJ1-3	CASSYTGSPGNTIYF	TGTGCCAGCAGTTATACAGGGTCCCCTGGAAACACCATATATTTT
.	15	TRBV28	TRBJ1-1	CASPPKNSMNTEAFF	TGTGCCAGCCCTCCGAAAAATTCCATGAACACTGAAGCTTTCTTT
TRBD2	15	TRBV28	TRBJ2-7	CASSPPGLASWVQYF	TGTGCCAGCAGTCCGCCGGGACTAGCTAGCTGGGTGCAGTACTTC
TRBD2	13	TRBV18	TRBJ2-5	CASAREVQETQYF	TGTGCCAGCGCCCGGGAGGTACAAGAGACCCAGTACTTC
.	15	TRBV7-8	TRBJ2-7	CASSLKDRNSYEQYF	TGTGCCAGCAGCTTAAAGGACAGAAACTCCTACGAGCAGTACTTC
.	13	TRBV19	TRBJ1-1	CASSISSQFEAFF	TGTGCCAGTAGTATATCTTCCCAGTTTGAAGCTTTCTTT
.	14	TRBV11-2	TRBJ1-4	CASSLSRAVEKLFF	TGTGCCAGCAGCCTCAGCCGGGCAGTAGAAAAACTGTTTTTT